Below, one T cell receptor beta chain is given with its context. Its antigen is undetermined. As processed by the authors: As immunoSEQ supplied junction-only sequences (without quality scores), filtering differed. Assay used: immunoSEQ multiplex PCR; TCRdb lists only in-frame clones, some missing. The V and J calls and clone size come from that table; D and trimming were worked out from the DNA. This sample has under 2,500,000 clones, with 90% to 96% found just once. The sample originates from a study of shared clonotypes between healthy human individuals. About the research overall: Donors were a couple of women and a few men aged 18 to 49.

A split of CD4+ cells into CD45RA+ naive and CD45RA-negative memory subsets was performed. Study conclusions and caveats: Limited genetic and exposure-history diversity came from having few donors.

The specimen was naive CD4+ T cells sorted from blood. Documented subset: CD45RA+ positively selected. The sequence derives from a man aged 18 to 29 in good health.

Here the CDR3 reads CASTPTGENSPLHF. As DNA, the CDR3 is TGTGCCAGTACCCCGACAGGTGAAAATTCACCCCTCCACTTT. V usage is TRBV19 and J usage is TRBJ1-6, with TRBD1 as a possible D gene (6 bases). This CDR3 has 14 residues. The germline V gene encodes CDR1 LNHDA and CDR2 SQIVND (reference sequence). Trimming stripped 7 bases from V and 7 bases from J, with 14 bases between.